A single sample gave rise to the 10 T cell receptor beta chains below, sequenced in a study of shared clonotypes between healthy human individuals. Profiling relied on immunoSEQ multiplex PCR, and the TCRdb table lists in-frame clones only, not all of them. Of 2,500,000 or so clones in the sample, approximately 93% were seen once. The source material was naive CD4+ T cells from PBMCs. Stated subset: CD45RA+ positively selected. Receptors originate from a young man in good health. Some clones in this sample may be carry-over from other donors' samples.

The V gene is TRBV25-1, the J gene TRBJ2-1; 7 bases line up with TRBD2. This CDR3 spans 14 amino acids. V trimming: 9 bases; J trimming: 2 bases; junction bases outside the gene matches: 7. CDR1 MGHDK and CDR2 SYGVNS come from the germline V gene. CDR3 region: CASGEGWAYNEQFF. The CDR3 region has the DNA TGTGCCAGTGGGGAGGGATGGGCCTACAATGAGCAGTTCTTC.

The gene calls are TRBV6-5 and TRBJ2-5, with a possible D match to TRBD2 (6 bases). The J call is in doubt because the DNA end fits TRBJ2-7 better. Germline lookup yields CDR1 MNHEY and CDR2 SVGAGI. The CDR3 sequence is 13 residues long. CDR3 in DNA: TGTGCCAGCAGTGGCGGGACTTCTTACGAGCAGTACTTC. Encoded protein: CASSGGTSYEQYF.

Only one count was recorded for this clone. The chain links TRBV21-1 to TRBJ2-2; the table's D call of TRBD2 was not tested on the DNA. TRBV21-1 is a documented pseudogene. The CDR3 consists of 17 residues. The DNA of the CDR3 is TGTGCCAGCAGCACGACTAGCGGGAGTCTCCCCACCGGGGAGCTGTTTTTT. Translated, it gives CASSTTSGSLPTGELFF.

The chain employs TRBV29-1 and TRBJ2-7; 9 nucleotides agree with TRBD1. Germline V gene lookup returns CDR1 SQVTM and CDR2 ANQGSEA. The CDR3 loop spans 12 amino acids. J gave up 6 bases and V 5 bases, and 5 bases lay outside the gene matches. In nucleotides, the CDR3 is TGCAGCGTTCACAGGGGGCGAGGCGAGCAGTACTTC. Protein sequence: CSVHRGRGEQYF.

The DNA of the CDR3 is TGTGCCAGCAGCGTAGGCGACAGTTATTCACCCCTCCACTTT. Protein: CASSVGDSYSPLHF. The rearrangement uses TRBV9 and TRBJ1-6; tentative D call: TRBD1 (5 bases). Trimming took 0 bases from V and 8 from J, leaving 9 bases between them. Germline CDR1 and CDR2: SGDLS and YYNGEE. The CDR3 covers 14 residues.

The V call is TRBV25-1, the J call TRBJ1-2; 10 bases map to TRBD1. CDR3 size: 15 residues. The ends lost 4 bases at V and 8 bases at J; junction bases unmatched: 10. CDR1 is MGHDK and CDR2 is SYGVNS in the germline V gene. CDR3 in DNA: TGTGCCAGCAGTGTGATGGGACAGGGGATAATGGGCTACACCTTC. Translation: CASSVMGQGIMGYTF.

The table lists this clone with a count of one. The chain couples TRBV28 to TRBJ2-7; 11 bases align to TRBD1. The V gene's germline CDR1 is MDHEN and CDR2 SYDVKM. The V and J ends lost 8 bases and 5 bases, in that order; junction bases with no gene match: 2. The CDR3 runs 12 residues. In DNA, the CDR3 is TGTGCCAGCGGGACAGGGGGAAACGAGCAGTACTTC. Residues: CASGTGGNEQYF.

This chain uses TRBV19 with TRBJ1-5; D is possibly TRBD1 (6 bases). V gave up 3 bases and J gave up 4 bases, with 16 bases separating them. Germline-derived CDR1 and CDR2 are LNHDA and SQIVND (reference sequence). There are 16 residues in the CDR3. CDR3: CASSIDRTGLNQPQHF. The CDR3 DNA is TGTGCCAGTAGTATTGACAGGACTGGTTTAAATCAGCCCCAGCATTTT.

This chain links TRBV27 with TRBJ1-4; no reliable D call. The V end was cut by 6 bases, the J end by 0 bases, with 8 bases between. Germline V CDR1 and CDR2: MNHEY, SMNVEV (reference sequence). This CDR3 spans 14 amino acids. CDR3 sequence reads: CASSSFATNEKLFF. The CDR3 coding sequence is TGTGCCAGCAGCTCCTTCGCAACTAATGAAAAACTGTTTTTT.

CDR3 amino acids: CASSASREHYEQYF. The CDR3 DNA follows: TGTGCCAGCAGCGCTTCTAGAGAACACTACGAGCAGTACTTC. V gene TRBV11-2 combines with J gene TRBJ2-5; D call uncertain. The J call is in doubt because the DNA end fits TRBJ2-7 better. Germline V gene lookup returns CDR1 SGHAT and CDR2 FQNNGV. This CDR3 region has 14 residues.